This T cell receptor beta chain stems from a study of cytomegalovirus exposure and HLA in healthy donors. Study-wide context: In an earlier analysis, 90 million to 130 million unique TCR beta sequences were found from approximately 170 million T cells.

Per germline, CDR1 MNHEY and CDR2 SMNVEV (reference sequence). CDR3 length: 15 residues. The J segment lost 3 bases and the V segment lost 7 bases, leaving 11 bases of the junction unmatched. Comments on this clone: Its cognate antigen is unknown.

PCR was performed using 60 Vbeta and 13 Jbeta primers. Assay: immunoSEQ multiplex PCR; the TCRdb copy retains only in-frame clones and omits some. The sample has some 91,000 clones; more than 75% are singletons. General study points: Later analysis identified a missense DCLRE1C variant that was linked to TCR beta V- and J-gene trimming. Despite most TCR sequences being rare, some public TCRs occurred in many donors.

The chain links TRBV27 to TRBJ2-7; the match to TRBD2 covers 8 bases. The sample consisted of PBMCs. The sequence was collected from a man aged 25-40 years in good health and CMV-seropositive. In nucleotides, the CDR3 is TGTGCCAGCAAAGGAGCCCGGGGGGGGCACTACGAGCAGTACTTC. This encodes CASKGARGGHYEQYF.